One sample yielded the 24 T cell receptor beta chains listed below, sequenced in a study of T-cell reconstitution after alpha-beta-depleted transplantation in children. Unique molecular identifiers were used in preparing the TCRbeta library. Using its own MiXCR run on the PCR reads, TCRdb lists one record per CDR3 protein. This table holds some 200,000 distinct CDR3 sequences, approximately 8.4% found once. Material: PBMCs, mostly from graft donor cells, obtained 360 days after TCRalphabeta/CD19-depleted stem cell transplant. These receptors all come from a male patient between 2 and 10 years old who had a stem cell transplant for acute myeloid leukemia, so the T cells may come from the graft donor.

This clonotype was seen a handful of times. This sequence joins TRBV5-1 and TRBJ1-1, with TRBD1 matching 7 bases. Germline V gene sequence: CDR1 SGHRS, CDR2 YFSETQ. This CDR3 has 15 amino acids. The V and J ends lost 4 bases and 3 bases, in that order; junction bases with no gene match: 9. CDR3 protein: CASSRDSPKDTEAFF. In DNA, the CDR3 is TGCGCCAGCAGCCGGGACAGCCCCAAGGACACTGAAGCTTTCTTT.

This clonotype was counted many times. This chain uses TRBV20-1 with TRBJ1-1; TRBD1 is a possible D gene (5 bases). There are 15 residues in the CDR3. Germline CDR1 is DFQATT and CDR2 is SNEGSKA (reference sequence). The V end lost 0 bases, the J end lost 5 bases, and 16 bases lay between the germline ends. CDR3 sequence reads: CSARDYRQGGTEAFF. The CDR3 DNA is TGCAGTGCTAGAGATTATCGGCAGGGTGGGACTGAAGCTTTCTTT.

This clonotype was counted many times. V gene TRBV29-1 combines with J gene TRBJ2-7; 9 bases are shared with TRBD2. The CDR3 length is 16 residues. The V segment lost 0 bases and the J segment 4 bases; nucleotides outside the gene matches: 10. From germline, CDR1 is SQVTM and CDR2 ANQGSEA. The CDR3 nucleotides read TGCAGCGTTGAAGAGTCCACTAGCGGGTGGTTTTACGAGCAGTACTTC. It yields the protein CSVEESTSGWFYEQYF.

This clonotype was observed many times. The CDR3 sequence is CASSPSWAGELTGELFF. The CDR3, as DNA: TGTGCCAGCAGCCCGTCATGGGCAGGGGAACTCACCGGGGAGCTGTTTTTT. The rearrangement links TRBV7-2 to TRBJ2-2, with a tentative D call TRBD1 (6 bases). CDR1 and CDR2 (germline): SGHTA, FQGNSA. V was clipped by 5 bases and J by 4 bases, with 20 bases between them. CDR3 size: 17 residues.

V is TRBV12-3 or TRBV12-4 and J is TRBJ2-5; D is unresolved. This CDR3 has 16 amino acids. V lost 1 base and J 3 bases, leaving 15 bases between the germline ends. Here the CDR3 reads CASSLVDTYREETQYF. The CDR3 coding sequence is TGTGCCAGCAGTTTAGTCGACACTTACCGAGAAGAGACCCAGTACTTC.

This clonotype appeared a few times. The chain uses TRBV6-2 or TRBV6-3 and TRBJ1-5; 9 bases are a match to TRBD1. J gave up 9 bases and V 7 bases, and 7 bases lay outside the gene matches. The germline V gene has CDR1 MNHEY and CDR2 SVGEGT. The CDR3 length is 13 residues. This CDR3 reads CASTGTGSAPQHF. The CDR3 coding sequence is TGTGCCAGCACCGGGACAGGGAGTGCGCCCCAGCATTTT.

This clonotype was picked up a small number of times. The rearrangement joins TRBV5-5 to TRBJ1-1; possible D gene TRBD1, 5 bases. In germline, CDR1 is SGHKS, CDR2 YYEKEE (reference sequence). The CDR3 runs 14 residues. V was trimmed by 4 bases and J by 0 bases, leaving 10 bases between them. CDR3 region: CASSTGRMNTEAFF. Here the CDR3 DNA reads TGTGCCAGCAGCACGGGACGGATGAACACTGAAGCTTTCTTT. The complete variable domain, with remaining parts taken from reference TRBV5-5 and TRBJ1-1, reads DAGVTQSPTHLIKTRGQQVTLRCSPISGHKSVSWYQQVLGQGPQFIFQYYEKEERGRGNFPDRFSARQFPNYSSELNVNALLLGDSALYLCASSTGRMNTEAFFGQGTRLTVV.

This chain links TRBV7-6 with TRBJ2-1; D not resolved. CDR1 is SGHVS and CDR2 is FNYEAQ in the germline V gene. Trimming cost V 6 bases and J 4 bases, with 10 bases left between them. This CDR3 region has 13 residues. As DNA, the CDR3 is TGTGCCAGCAGTTCCGACACGTACAATGAGCAGTTCTTC. Translating gives CASSSDTYNEQFF.

This clonotype was seen ten or more times. The chain has TRBV28 and TRBJ2-7; 7 positions agree with TRBD1. Per germline, CDR1 MDHEN and CDR2 SYDVKM. The V gene end was trimmed by 5 bases and the J gene end by 1 base; junction bases not matched to a gene: 11. The CDR3 runs to 16 residues. This chain's CDR3 is CASSSTRGPGSYEQYV. Written as DNA, the CDR3 is TGTGCCAGCAGTAGCACAAGGGGGCCTGGATCCTACGAGCAGTACGTC.

The sample holds a few counts of this clonotype. This chain links TRBV6-5 with TRBJ2-5; D call uncertain. Trimming took off 0 bases at V and 4 bases at J, with 9 bases between the two ends. Per germline, CDR1 MNHEY and CDR2 SVGAGI. CDR3 length: 14 residues. CDR3: CASSYSMGRETQYF. Here the CDR3 DNA reads TGTGCCAGCAGTTACTCGATGGGTCGAGAGACCCAGTACTTC.

There are a few counts of this clonotype. The chain combines TRBV12-3 or TRBV12-4 with TRBJ2-5; 13 bases match TRBD2. This CDR3 comprises 17 residues. Germline trimming cut 7 bases from V and 4 bases from J; bases unmatched to any gene: 12. The CDR3, as DNA: TGTGCCAGCACCCACTATAGGACTAGCGGGAGTATAGAGACCCAGTACTTC. Translated: CASTHYRTSGSIETQYF.

The chain is built from TRBV7-2 and TRBJ2-1; no clear D gene. The CDR3 loop spans 15 amino acids. The V end lost 5 bases, the J end lost 6 bases, and 17 bases lay between the germline ends. The germline V gene encodes CDR1 SGHTA and CDR2 FQGNSA. The DNA for the CDR3 is TGTGCCAGCAGCACGGACGGCACGACCTTCAATGAGCAGTTCTTC. It codes for CASSTDGTTFNEQFF.

The V and J genes are TRBV4-2 and TRBJ2-2; D may be TRBD1 (6 bases). The length of the CDR3 is 16 residues. V was clipped by 5 bases and J by 2 bases, with 15 bases between them. CDR1 and CDR2 (germline): LGHNA, YNFKEQ. The CDR3: CASSNIPGQNTGELFF. CDR3 DNA sequence: TGTGCCAGCAGCAATATCCCGGGACAAAACACCGGGGAGCTGTTTTTT.

This clonotype was detected only a few times. J is TRBJ2-7 and V is TRBV6-1, with a tentative D call TRBD2 (5 bases). Germline CDR1 and CDR2: MNHNS and SASEGT. The CDR3 has 14 amino acids. The ends were cut back, 7 bases at V and 2 bases at J, with 15 bases in the middle. CDR3 sequence: CASNLRTVTYEQYF. The CDR3 coding sequence is TGTGCCAGCAACCTCAGGACTGTTACCTACGAGCAGTACTTC.

This clonotype has just a few counts. The chain recombines TRBV29-1 with TRBJ2-1; 15 bases are a match to TRBD2. Looked up from germline, CDR1 is SQVTM and CDR2 is ANQGSEA. J gave up 2 bases and V 7 bases, and 3 bases lay outside the gene matches. This CDR3 is 15 amino acids long. The CDR3 loop reads CSGGLAGGAYNEQFF. The CDR3 DNA reads TGCAGCGGCGGACTAGCGGGAGGGGCCTACAATGAGCAGTTCTTC.

This sequence joins TRBV19 and TRBJ1-6; TRBD1 might be the D (5 bases). This CDR3 region has 15 residues. V lost 2 bases to trimming and J lost 7 bases, with 12 bases between them. Germline CDR1 and CDR2: LNHDA and SQIVND (reference sequence). The CDR3 loop is CASSIRSGRNSPLHF. The CDR3 nucleotides are TGTGCCAGTAGTATACGCTCAGGGCGCAATTCACCCCTCCACTTT.

The table lists this clonotype with a few counts. V usage is TRBV18 and J usage is TRBJ1-2; the D gene is possibly TRBD1 (6 bases). The CDR3 totals 15 residues. V lost 3 bases and J 2 bases, leaving 13 bases between the germline ends. From germline, CDR1 is KGHSH and CDR2 LQKENI. This CDR3 reads CASSPIQGPNYGYTF. The DNA of the CDR3 is TGTGCCAGCTCACCGATACAGGGCCCAAACTATGGCTACACCTTC.

The chain links TRBV28 to TRBJ2-5; no clear D. The germline V and J ends were trimmed by 4 bases and 4 bases, with 19 bases remaining between them. This CDR3 is 16 amino acids long. Looked up from germline, CDR1 is MDHEN and CDR2 is SYDVKM. Here the CDR3 reads CASSSPEHTCRETQYF. In nucleotides, the CDR3 is TGTGCCAGCAGTTCTCCGGAGCATACATGCCGAGAGACCCAGTACTTC.

This clonotype has a count of ten or more. V gene TRBV27 combines with J gene TRBJ2-1, with 7 bases that match TRBD1. Germline assignment: CDR1 MNHEY and CDR2 SMNVEV (reference sequence). The CDR3 contains 13 residues. V trimming: 6 bases; J trimming: 6 bases; junction bases outside the gene matches: 5. The CDR3 coding sequence is TGTGCCAGCAGCCACGACAGGGCCAATGAGCAGTTCTTC. Protein: CASSHDRANEQFF.

This clonotype was seen at least ten times. The chain couples TRBV25-1 to TRBJ2-1; D remains ambiguous. The germline gives CDR1 MGHDK, CDR2 SYGVNS. This CDR3 contains 13 residues. Trimming pared 6 bases from V and 0 bases from J, leaving 6 bases between. CDR3 region: CASRHSSYNEQFF. The CDR3 bases are TGTGCCAGCAGGCACAGCTCCTACAATGAGCAGTTCTTC.

The V and J genes are TRBV30 and TRBJ2-2; D remains ambiguous. Deletions cut 3 bases from V and 3 bases from J, with 2 bases between. The CDR3 is 11 amino acids. Germline CDR1 and CDR2: GTSNPN and SVGIG (reference sequence). The DNA of the CDR3 is TGTGCCTGGAGGTACACCGGGGAGCTGTTTTTT. Translated, it gives CAWRYTGELFF.

This clonotype occurred a few times. Here the CDR3 DNA reads TGCGCCAGCAGCGAGGTCTTCGGGGGCTCCTACGAGCAGTACTTC. It translates to CASSEVFGGSYEQYF. The V gene is TRBV5-1, the J gene TRBJ2-7; possibly TRBD2 for D (6 bases). Germline CDR1 SGHRS, CDR2 YFSETQ. The V end lost 4 bases, the J end lost 0 bases, and 14 bases lay between the germline ends. The CDR3 extends over 15 amino acids.

The chain uses TRBV27 and TRBJ2-1; 8 bases match TRBD2. CDR3 length equals 18 residues. The V and J ends lost 2 bases and 0 bases, in that order; junction bases with no gene match: 9. Germline V CDR1 and CDR2: MNHEY, SMNVEV (reference sequence). CDR3 sequence (DNA): TGTGCCAGCAGTTTAGTTCGTAGGCTAGCGGGCTCCTACAATGAGCAGTTCTTC. Amino acid sequence: CASSLVRRLAGSYNEQFF.

This clonotype has ten or more counts. This chain connects TRBV12-3 or TRBV12-4 to TRBJ2-1, with a possible D match to TRBD2 (5 bases). The CDR3 loop spans 11 amino acids. V lost 5 bases to trimming and J lost 12 bases, with 11 bases between them. CDR3 sequence reads: CASSTSMAQFF. CDR3 bases: TGTGCCAGCAGTACTAGTATGGCGCAGTTCTTC.